The next 32 T cell receptor beta chains were all read from a single sample in a study of T cells in Graves' hyperthyroidism and ophthalmopathy. Amplified TCR beta CDR3 regions came from RNA transcripts. With the HTBI primer set, the TCR CDR3 went through a first round of RT-PCR. TCRdb used MiXCR to reprocess the multiplex PCR reads, holding one entry per CDR3 protein. Seen here are about 700,000 distinct CDR3 sequences, less than 15% observed once, and the top ten hold roughly a tenth. Sequenced sample: blood. These receptor sequences come from a woman younger than 35 with Graves' hyperthyroidism.

This chain links TRBV6-2 or TRBV6-3 with TRBJ2-7, with D perhaps matching TRBD1 (6 bases). The V end was cut by 0 bases, the J end by 2 bases, with 17 bases between. CDR1 and CDR2 from the germline V gene are MNHEY and SVGEGT. The CDR3 is made up of 17 amino acids. CDR3 amino acids: CASSYSGTGIGTYEQYF. The CDR3 DNA reads TGTGCCAGCAGTTACTCGGGTACAGGGATCGGAACCTACGAGCAGTACTTC.

This clonotype was recorded many times. The gene calls are TRBV19 and TRBJ2-5; perhaps D is TRBD1 or TRBD2 (5 bases each). Trimming removed 4 bases at V and 4 bases at J, with 16 bases between. Germline CDR1 is LNHDA and CDR2 is SQIVND (reference sequence). The CDR3 sequence is 15 residues long. The CDR3 DNA sequence: TGTGCCAGTAGTACCGGCCCAGTGGGACCAGAGACCCAGTACTTC. Amino acids: CASSTGPVGPETQYF.

In this sample, this clonotype turned up many times. This rearrangement joins TRBV2 to TRBJ1-5; TRBD1 agrees at 8 bases. The CDR3 contains 14 residues. After removal of 10 bases from V and 2 bases from J, the junction contained 7 bases not matched to a gene. Germline CDR1 and CDR2: SNHLY and FYNNEI. CDR3 in amino acids: CAKGDRPGNQPQHF. The CDR3 nucleotides are TGTGCCAAAGGGGACAGGCCAGGCAATCAGCCCCAGCATTTT. Filled out from reference TRBV2 and TRBJ1-5, the complete variable domain reads EPEVTQTPSHQVTQMGQEVILRCVPISNHLYFYWYRQILGQKVEFLVSFYNNEISEKSEIFDDQFSVERPDGSNFTLKIRSTKLEDSAMYFCAKGDRPGNQPQHFGDGTRLSIL.

The chain uses TRBV29-1 and TRBJ1-4, with 9 bases that match TRBD1. The V segment lost 4 bases and the J segment 8 bases; nucleotides outside the gene matches: 8. This CDR3 has 14 residues. The V gene's germline CDR1 is SQVTM and CDR2 ANQGSEA. The CDR3 DNA is TGCAGCGTTGCCAACAGGGGGCGAGGGGAAAAACTGTTTTTT. Encoded protein: CSVANRGRGEKLFF.

This clonotype was seen repeatedly, ten times or more. This chain links TRBV10-3 with TRBJ2-1; 15 positions agree with TRBD2. V shed 2 bases, J shed 8 bases, and the junction held 10 bases outside the gene matches. CDR1 and CDR2 (germline): ENHRY, SYGVKD. The CDR3 has 18 amino acids. CDR3 bases: TGTGCCATCAGTGAGCCTGGACTAGCGGGAGGGCCGATTGATGAGCAGTTCTTC. Protein product: CAISEPGLAGGPIDEQFF.

This chain joins TRBV27 and TRBJ2-1; D unresolved. The germline V and J ends were trimmed by 0 bases and 9 bases, with 12 bases remaining between them. This CDR3 has 14 residues. The germline gives CDR1 MNHEY, CDR2 SMNVEV (reference sequence). The CDR3 DNA follows: TGTGCCAGCAGTTTATCCCCCACGGCTATTGAGCAGTTCTTC. It encodes CASSLSPTAIEQFF.

In this sample, this clonotype turned up a few times. The chain joins TRBV11-2 to TRBJ2-2; D call uncertain. V dropped 5 bases and J dropped 4 bases, with 8 bases sitting between them. Germline lookup yields CDR1 SGHAT and CDR2 FQNNGV. The CDR3 is 13 amino acids. CDR3 loop: CASSKDLTGELFF. DNA for the CDR3: TGTGCCAGCAGCAAAGACCTCACCGGGGAGCTGTTTTTT.

V and J are TRBV6-2 or TRBV6-3 and TRBJ2-1; 9 positions agree with TRBD2. Germline trimming cut 11 bases from V and 8 bases from J; bases unmatched to any gene: 19. CDR1 MNHEY and CDR2 SVGEGT come from the germline V gene. This CDR3 has 16 residues. The CDR3 nucleotides are TGTGCCGTCAGTTCCCCCGTAGCGGGAGAGGCTGATGAGCAGTTCTTC. Its translation: CAVSSPVAGEADEQFF.

This clonotype has at least ten counts. The chain uses TRBV19 and TRBJ1-5, with D unresolved. V was cut by 6 bases and J by 0 bases, with 12 bases left in between. CDR1 is LNHDA and CDR2 is SQIVND in the germline V gene (reference sequence). The CDR3 length is 15 residues. Here the CDR3 DNA reads TGTGCCAGTAGGATGGGTCAGTCTAGCAATCAGCCCCAGCATTTT. Translated, it gives CASRMGQSSNQPQHF.

The genes are TRBV15 and TRBJ2-1, with D possibly being TRBD1 (5 bases). Germline CDR1 LNHNV, CDR2 YYDKDF (reference sequence). CDR3 length: 14 residues. Deletions cut 0 bases from V and 9 bases from J, with 12 bases between. CDR3 in amino acids: CATSRDPGQGEQFF. The CDR3 DNA reads as TGTGCCACCAGCAGAGATCCAGGGCAGGGTGAGCAGTTCTTC.

For the CDR3, the DNA is TGTGCCAGCAGCCCCCCGGGACAGGGGTTCGAGCAGTACTTC. Amino acids: CASSPPGQGFEQYF. The rearrangement uses TRBV7-2 and TRBJ2-7, with 10 positions matching TRBD1. The CDR3 spans 14 residues. J gave up 6 bases and V 5 bases, and 7 bases lay outside the gene matches. Germline lookup yields CDR1 SGHTA and CDR2 FQGNSA. Using reference TRBV7-2 and TRBJ2-7 for the parts outside the CDR3, the full variable domain is GAGVSQSPSNKVTEKGKDVELRCDPISGHTALYWYRQSLGQGLEFLIYFQGNSAPDKSGLPSDRFSAERTGGSVSTLTIQRTQQEDSAVYLCASSPPGQGFEQYFGPGTRLTVT.

The chain carries TRBV29-1 and TRBJ2-1, with D unclear. The germline CDR1 and CDR2 sequences are SQVTM and ANQGSEA. There are 12 residues in the CDR3. Trimming left V 3 bases short and J 3 bases short, with 6 bases between. CDR3: CSVESSYNEQFF. The CDR3 DNA reads TGCAGCGTTGAGAGCAGCTACAATGAGCAGTTCTTC.

This clonotype was counted a few times. The rearrangement links TRBV6-1 to TRBJ1-1; 9 bases align to TRBD1. The CDR3 is 15 residues long. V gave up 6 bases and J gave up 5 bases; unmatched junction bases: 10. Germline V gene lookup returns CDR1 MNHNS and CDR2 SASEGT. The CDR3 coding sequence is TGTGCCAGCAGGACACAGGGGGCCCGGGGGACTGAAGCTTTCTTT. Translating it yields CASRTQGARGTEAFF.

There are many counts of this clonotype. The chain recombines TRBV18 with TRBJ2-3; 8 positions agree with TRBD2. The J segment lost 4 bases and the V segment lost 3 bases, leaving 3 bases of the junction unmatched. Per germline, CDR1 KGHSH and CDR2 LQKENI. CDR3 length: 14 residues. CDR3 sequence: CASSPRREADTQYF. CDR3 DNA sequence: TGTGCCAGCTCACCGCGGCGGGAGGCAGATACGCAGTATTTT.

This clonotype has a handful of counts. A clone one base away is much larger, so this may be a read error. Likely a read error: the CDR3 ends without its conserved phenylalanine or tryptophan. J is TRBJ2-2 and V is TRBV6-5, with 12 bases lining up with TRBD2. Germline CDR1 MNHEY, CDR2 SVGAGI. J was trimmed by 6 bases and V by 2 bases; bases with no gene match: 13. This CDR3 region has 19 residues. The CDR3 region is CASSYMTSGGLAGAGELFL. The CDR3 coding sequence is TGTGCCAGCAGTTACATGACTAGCGGGGGACTCGCGGGGGCCGGGGAGCTGTTTCTT.

This clonotype was counted between two and nine times. The chain links TRBV7-9 to TRBJ2-4, with TRBD1 matching 8 bases. The CDR3 extends over 15 amino acids. The germline CDR1 and CDR2 sequences are SEHNR and FQNEAQ (reference sequence). V shed 5 bases and J 5 bases; nucleotides not matched to a gene: 8. The CDR3 sequence is CASSRPGQEENIQYF. The DNA for the CDR3 is TGTGCCAGCAGCCGTCCGGGACAGGAAGAAAACATTCAGTACTTC. Using reference TRBV7-9 and TRBJ2-4 for the parts outside the CDR3, the full variable domain is DTGVSQNPRHKITKRGQNVTFRCDPISEHNRLYWYRQTLGQGPEFLTYFQNEAQLEKSRLLSDRFSAERPKGSFSTLEIQRTEQGDSAMYLCASSRPGQEENIQYFGAGTRLSVL.

As regards this clonotype: This likely comes from a read error, as the CDR3 has no conserved phenylalanine or tryptophan at its end. The V and J genes are TRBV7-3 and TRBJ1-1, with D perhaps TRBD1 (5 bases). The germline gives CDR1 SGHTA, CDR2 FQGTGA. The CDR3 loop spans 14 amino acids. V shed 5 bases and J shed 3 bases, with 13 bases lying between them. The CDR3 here is CASSPGRGDTEAFS. The CDR3 coding sequence is TGTGCCAGCAGCCCCGGGAGGGGAGACACTGAAGCTTTCTCT.

Ten or more counts support this clonotype. The rearrangement uses TRBV15 and TRBJ2-5; D possibly corresponds to TRBD1 (5 bases). Trimming took 0 bases from V and 0 from J, leaving 11 bases between them. The CDR3 extends over 16 amino acids. CDR1 is LNHNV and CDR2 is YYDKDF in the germline V gene (reference sequence). CDR3 amino acids: CATSRDLTTDQETQYF. In DNA form, the CDR3 reads TGTGCCACCAGCAGAGATCTTACGACAGACCAAGAGACCCAGTACTTC.

This clonotype appeared a few times. The chain employs TRBV5-1 and TRBJ1-1; possibly TRBD1 for D (5 bases). V was clipped by 1 base and J by 1 base, with 11 bases between them. The germline gives CDR1 SGHRS, CDR2 YFSETQ. The length of the CDR3 is 15 residues. The CDR3 region has the DNA TGCGCCAGCAGCTTGCGGGACTCCCGGAACACTGAAGCTTTCTTT. This codes for CASSLRDSRNTEAFF.

This clonotype has at least ten counts. The chain employs TRBV12-3 or TRBV12-4 and TRBJ1-5; the D is unclear. V was shortened by 3 bases and J by 3 bases, with 9 bases between the two germline ends. The CDR3 sequence is 14 residues long. The CDR3 region has the DNA TGTGCCAGCAGTTTTGGGCCGATCAATCAGCCCCAGCATTTT. The encoded protein is CASSFGPINQPQHF.

The chain is built from TRBV25-1 and TRBJ1-4, with TRBD1 identical over 7 bases. Trimming cost V 2 bases and J 4 bases; bases outside gene matches: 10. CDR1 and CDR2 (germline): MGHDK, SYGVNS. CDR3 length: 17 residues. The CDR3 spells CASSEKVTGAHNEKLFF. The DNA of the CDR3 is TGTGCCAGCAGTGAAAAAGTTACAGGGGCTCATAATGAAAAACTGTTTTTT. Variable domain in full (rest from reference TRBV25-1 and TRBJ1-4): EADIYQTPRYLVIGTGKKITLECSQTMGHDKMYWYQQDPGMELHLIHYSYGVNSTEKGDLSSESTVSRIRTEHFPLTLESARPSHTSQYLCASSEKVTGAHNEKLFFGSGTQLSVL.

This clonotype was seen at least ten times. CDR3 region: CASSPTAGSGFLQYF. As DNA, the CDR3 is TGTGCCAGCTCACCAACGGCGGGTAGCGGTTTCCTTCAGTACTTC. The genes are TRBV18 and TRBJ2-5, with D perhaps TRBD2 (6 bases). The ends were cut back, 2 bases at V and 11 bases at J, with 21 bases in the middle. Germline lookup yields CDR1 KGHSH and CDR2 LQKENI. The CDR3 extends over 15 amino acids.

This clonotype was counted a few times. The rearrangement links TRBV29-1 to TRBJ2-7, with D possibly matching TRBD2 (5 bases). Germline V gives CDR1 SQVTM, CDR2 ANQGSEA. This CDR3 region has 12 residues. Trimming took off 4 bases at V and 3 bases at J, with 10 bases between the two ends. The CDR3 nucleotides read TGCAGCGTTGGCGAGGGCAACTACGAGCAGTACTTC. It is translated as CSVGEGNYEQYF.

There are many counts of this clonotype. CDR3 loop: CASSPRTGYTDTQYF. The CDR3 nucleotides are TGTGCCAGCAGCCCTAGGACAGGGTACACAGATACGCAGTATTTT. This sequence joins TRBV7-2 and TRBJ2-3; 8 bases are a match to TRBD1. CDR1 is SGHTA, CDR2 FQGNSA, per germline. The CDR3 loop spans 15 amino acids. Unmatched junction bases numbered 6, after V lost 5 bases and J lost 2 bases. The whole variable domain, filled in from reference TRBV7-2 and TRBJ2-3, reads GAGVSQSPSNKVTEKGKDVELRCDPISGHTALYWYRQSLGQGLEFLIYFQGNSAPDKSGLPSDRFSAERTGGSVSTLTIQRTQQEDSAVYLCASSPRTGYTDTQYFGPGTRLTVL.

This clonotype was detected a few times. This chain links TRBV12-3 or TRBV12-4 with TRBJ1-3; D gene unclear. CDR3 length: 15 residues. V was trimmed by 7 bases and J by 4 bases, leaving 17 bases between them. CDR3 DNA sequence: TGTGCCAGCACCTTATCCGTCCTGACGGGAAACACCATATATTTT. Its protein product is CASTLSVLTGNTIYF.

This clonotype has ten or more counts. The V gene is TRBV20-1, the J gene TRBJ1-2, with TRBD1 matching over 8 bases. The CDR3 totals 16 residues. The V gene end was trimmed by 3 bases and the J gene end by 4 bases; junction bases not matched to a gene: 13. Germline values: CDR1 DFQATT, CDR2 SNEGSKA (reference sequence). The CDR3 bases are TGCAGTGCTAGTGGTTCGCAGGGGGCGCTGGGCTATGGCTACACCTTC. As protein: CSASGSQGALGYGYTF.

This clonotype was detected many times. The chain has TRBV6-1 and TRBJ2-1; the D is unclear. V lost 5 bases, J lost 5 bases, and 13 bases lay in between. The CDR3 contains 14 residues. Germline assignment: CDR1 MNHNS and CDR2 SASEGT. CDR3 nucleotide sequence: TGTGCCAGCAGTTATAGGGCAGCTAACAATGAGCAGTTCTTC. It is translated as CASSYRAANNEQFF.

Turning to this clonotype: Given a much more abundant clone one base away, this may be a read error. The final CDR3 position lacks the conserved phenylalanine or tryptophan, pointing to a likely read error. V and J are TRBV7-9 and TRBJ2-7; no reliable D call. The germline CDR1 and CDR2 sequences are SEHNR and FQNEAQ (reference sequence). CDR3 length equals 13 residues. Trimming shortened V by 5 bases and J by 2 bases, and 10 bases separated the two germline ends. The CDR3 here is CASSPTSAYEQYL. DNA of the CDR3: TGTGCCAGCAGCCCGACATCCGCCTACGAGCAGTACCTC.

At least ten counts were recorded for this clonotype. The chain couples TRBV10-3 to TRBJ2-7; D is possibly TRBD2 (6 bases). Between the trimmed V and J ends, which lost 0 bases and 1 base, there was a span of 7 bases. The CDR3 is made up of 14 amino acids. CDR1 and CDR2 from the germline V gene are ENHRY and SYGVKD. Written as DNA, the CDR3 is TGTGCCATCAGTGAGTCGACTAGGTCCTACGAGCAGTACTTC. Protein product: CAISESTRSYEQYF.

This clonotype was seen more than once but under ten times. The V gene is TRBV7-9, the J gene TRBJ2-7; 7 bases agree with TRBD1. Germline lookup yields CDR1 SEHNR and CDR2 FQNEAQ (reference sequence). The ends lost 4 bases at V and 5 bases at J; junction bases unmatched: 5. This CDR3 region has 13 residues. CDR3 protein: CASSSPTGNEQYF. The CDR3 DNA reads as TGTGCCAGCAGCTCGCCGACAGGGAACGAGCAGTACTTC.

This clonotype was found a few times. This chain uses TRBV30 with TRBJ2-2; weak D call: TRBD1 (6 bases). V shed 4 bases and J shed 1 base, with 10 bases lying between them. The CDR3 sequence is 14 residues long. Germline CDR1 and CDR2: GTSNPN and SVGIG (reference sequence). The CDR3 sequence is CAWIIQGNTGELFF. The CDR3 bases are TGTGCCTGGATTATACAGGGGAACACCGGGGAGCTGTTTTTT.

This clonotype turned up a few times. CDR3 residues: CASSLSAGGETQYF. The DNA of the CDR3 is TGTGCCAGCAGCTTATCGGCGGGAGGAGAGACCCAGTACTTC. This chain uses TRBV7-2 with TRBJ2-5; TRBD2 matches at 8 bases. The CDR3 totals 14 residues. Losses at the gene ends were 2 bases for V and 4 bases for J; bases not matched to a gene: 3. Germline CDR1 SGHTA, CDR2 FQGNSA.